These T cell receptor beta chains were read from a single sample in a study of beta chain features in type 1 diabetes. TCRdb's copy holds only in-frame clones and misses some; the assay was immunoSEQ multiplex PCR. Among 110,000 to 150,000 clones listed, roughly 7.2% were seen once. Material: central memory CD4+ T cells from blood. These receptors were obtained from a woman aged 25 to 39 in good health. Each CDR3 is given without its conserved first and last residue. The order of the fields is CDR3 protein, D gene, V gene. D genes are given only for firm matches.

CDR3aa: ASSPAPAGELF; d_gene: NA; v_gene: TRBV7-9
CDR3aa: ASSVAGSYEQY; d_gene: NA; v_gene: TRBV9
CDR3aa: ASSYYSGGRETQY; d_gene: TRBD2; v_gene: TRBV6-5
CDR3aa: ASSYRQGEKLF; d_gene: TRBD1; v_gene: TRBV7-2
CDR3aa: ASSPGRAGANVLT; d_gene: NA; v_gene: TRBV18
CDR3aa: ASRSTVTGEQY; d_gene: NA; v_gene: TRBV28
CDR3aa: ASSNLATGELF; d_gene: NA; v_gene: TRBV6-5
CDR3aa: ASGGGFGVSSSYEQY; d_gene: NA; v_gene: TRBV2
CDR3aa: ASRRTSGRESEQF; d_gene: TRBD2; v_gene: TRBV2
CDR3aa: ASSVRGLDTGELF; d_gene: NA; v_gene: TRBV9
CDR3aa: ASSTGARQPQH; d_gene: NA; v_gene: TRBV19
CDR3aa: ASSLVSGSNQPQH; d_gene: NA; v_gene: TRBV5-1
CDR3aa: ASSLLGRYNEQF; d_gene: NA; v_gene: TRBV19
CDR3aa: ASSSRGFYEQY; d_gene: NA; v_gene: TRBV6-5
CDR3aa: ASSFAERPFHEQY; d_gene: NA; v_gene: TRBV5-4
CDR3aa: ASSLTGSTGELF; d_gene: NA; v_gene: TRBV7-7
CDR3aa: ASSQAKGLSGSRNEQF; d_gene: TRBD2; v_gene: TRBV4-3
CDR3aa: ASSQPGSTDTQY; d_gene: NA; v_gene: TRBV28
CDR3aa: ASSHPSGGLANTGELF; d_gene: NA; v_gene: TRBV7-9
CDR3aa: ASSDIQGTGSPLH; d_gene: NA; v_gene: TRBV25-1
CDR3aa: AWSPGTEYYEQY; d_gene: TRBD1; v_gene: TRBV30
CDR3aa: AWSARQGKDYEQY; d_gene: TRBD1; v_gene: TRBV30
CDR3aa: ASSLARRMNTEAF; d_gene: NA; v_gene: TRBV6-5
CDR3aa: ASSVADTQY; d_gene: NA; v_gene: TRBV25-1
CDR3aa: ASSYWGTSSQETQY; d_gene: NA; v_gene: TRBV6-5
CDR3aa: SVQTGSSPYNEQF; d_gene: TRBD1; v_gene: TRBV29-1
CDR3aa: ASSYLAETYEQY; d_gene: NA; v_gene: TRBV6-6
CDR3aa: ASSLFQGNTEAF; d_gene: NA; v_gene: TRBV7-9
CDR3aa: ASSLKAGPAGEQY; d_gene: TRBD2; v_gene: TRBV7-2
CDR3aa: ASSKDRGISYEQY; d_gene: TRBD1; v_gene: TRBV6-5
CDR3aa: ASSLAQGSSYEQY; d_gene: NA; v_gene: TRBV5-1
CDR3aa: ASSLQTGGRETQY; d_gene: TRBD1; v_gene: TRBV7-2
CDR3aa: ASSRIAGVSDTQY; d_gene: TRBD2; v_gene: TRBV5-1
CDR3aa: ASTGLVNDEQF; d_gene: TRBD2; v_gene: TRBV2
CDR3aa: SVRTGGHYGYT; d_gene: TRBD1; v_gene: TRBV29-1
CDR3aa: ASSLPTSVLSTDTQY; d_gene: TRBD2; v_gene: TRBV7-2
CDR3aa: ASSDRTGSNQPQH; d_gene: TRBD1; v_gene: TRBV6-1
CDR3aa: ASSVVAGSSYNEQF; d_gene: TRBD2; v_gene: TRBV7-2
CDR3aa: ASSSTGGHDTQY; d_gene: TRBD1; v_gene: TRBV5-1
CDR3aa: ASSPTVSYEQY; d_gene: NA; v_gene: TRBV4-1
CDR3aa: ASRRTSANNEQF; d_gene: TRBD2; v_gene: TRBV28
CDR3aa: ASSITSGSNNEQF; d_gene: TRBD2; v_gene: TRBV18
CDR3aa: ASSEVRQHFGQETQY; d_gene: NA; v_gene: TRBV2
CDR3aa: ASSAEDRVGYEQY; d_gene: TRBD1; v_gene: TRBV19
CDR3aa: ASSSGQGIYEQY; d_gene: TRBD1; v_gene: TRBV6-5
CDR3aa: ASSTGGNTIY; d_gene: NA; v_gene: TRBV7-2
CDR3aa: ASSLAGQRSTDTQY; d_gene: TRBD1; v_gene: TRBV5-1
CDR3aa: ASSQDRLTSGGKY; d_gene: TRBD2; v_gene: TRBV14
CDR3aa: ASSSGQYRSYEQY; d_gene: NA; v_gene: TRBV7-2
CDR3aa: ASSQGLAEAGELF; d_gene: TRBD2; v_gene: TRBV11-1